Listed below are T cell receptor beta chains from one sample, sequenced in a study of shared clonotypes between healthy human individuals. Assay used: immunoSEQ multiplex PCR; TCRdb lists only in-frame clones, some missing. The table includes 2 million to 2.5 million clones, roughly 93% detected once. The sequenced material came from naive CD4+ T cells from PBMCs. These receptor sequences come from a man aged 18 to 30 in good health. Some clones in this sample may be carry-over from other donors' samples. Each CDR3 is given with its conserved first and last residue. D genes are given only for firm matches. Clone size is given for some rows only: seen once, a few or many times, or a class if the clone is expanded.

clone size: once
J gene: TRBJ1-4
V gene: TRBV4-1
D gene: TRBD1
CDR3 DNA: TGCGCCAGCAGCCAAGATTTCGGACAGGGAACAACTAATGAAAAACTGTTTTTT
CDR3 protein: CASSQDFGQGTTNEKLFF

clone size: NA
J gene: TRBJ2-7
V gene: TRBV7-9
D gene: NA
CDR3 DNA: TGTGCCAGCAGCTCGACAGGCATCTCCTACGAGCAGTACTTC
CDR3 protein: CASSSTGISYEQYF

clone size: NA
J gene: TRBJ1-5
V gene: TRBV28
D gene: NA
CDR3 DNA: TGTGCCAGCAGTTCTACCCCCGGACGACCGAAGAGAGATAGCAATCAGCCCCAGCATTTT
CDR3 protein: CASSSTPGRPKRDSNQPQHF

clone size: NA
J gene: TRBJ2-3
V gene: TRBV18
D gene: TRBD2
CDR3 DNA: TGTGCCAGCTCACCCACCGGGGGGGATACGCAGTATTTT
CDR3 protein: CASSPTGGDTQYF

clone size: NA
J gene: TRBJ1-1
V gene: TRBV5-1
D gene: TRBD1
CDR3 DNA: TGCGCCAGCAGCTTAGGGAGGGGGCGCCCCACTGAAGCTTTCTTT
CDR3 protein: CASSLGRGRPTEAFF

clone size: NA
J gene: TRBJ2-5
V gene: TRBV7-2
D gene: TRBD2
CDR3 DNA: TGTGCCAGCAGCCTCGGGACTAGCGGGACACAGACCCAGTACTTC
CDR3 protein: CASSLGTSGTQTQYF

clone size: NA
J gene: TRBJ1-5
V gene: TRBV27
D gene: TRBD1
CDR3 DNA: TGTGCCAGCAGTCCTTTATGGGACAGGGGTTCTGCTCAGCCCCAGCATTTT
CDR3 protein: CASSPLWDRGSAQPQHF

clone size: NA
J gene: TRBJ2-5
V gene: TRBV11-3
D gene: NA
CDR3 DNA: TGTGCCAGCAGCTTAGGGGCCTCGGACCAAGAGACCCAGTACTTC
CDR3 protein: CASSLGASDQETQYF

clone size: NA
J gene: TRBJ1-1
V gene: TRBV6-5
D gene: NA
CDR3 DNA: TGTGCCAGCAGTTACTCGCGCAGGTCGAACACTGAAGCTTTCTTT
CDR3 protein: CASSYSRRSNTEAFF

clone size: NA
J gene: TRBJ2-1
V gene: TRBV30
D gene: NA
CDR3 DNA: TGTGCCTGGAGTATCCGGGACAATGAGCAGTTCTTC
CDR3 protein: CAWSIRDNEQFF

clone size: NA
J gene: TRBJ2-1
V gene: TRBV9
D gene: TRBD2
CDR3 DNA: TGTGCCAGCAGCGCTTTTTGGACTAGCGGCTCCTACAATGAGCAGTTCTTC
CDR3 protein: CASSAFWTSGSYNEQFF

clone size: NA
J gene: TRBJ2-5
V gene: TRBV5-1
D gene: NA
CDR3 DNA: TGCGCCAGCAGCTTGGCAGGGACGGGGGAGACCCAGTACTTC
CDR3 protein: CASSLAGTGETQYF

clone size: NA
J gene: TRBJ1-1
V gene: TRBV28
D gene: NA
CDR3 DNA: TGTGCCAGCAGTATTCTACAGCCCCCGGGAGTCGAAGCTTTCTTT
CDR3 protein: CASSILQPPGVEAFF

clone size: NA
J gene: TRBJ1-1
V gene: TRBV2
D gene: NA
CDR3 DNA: TGTGCCAGCAGTGGTGGGACAATAGGTGAAGCTTTCTTT
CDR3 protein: CASSGGTIGEAFF

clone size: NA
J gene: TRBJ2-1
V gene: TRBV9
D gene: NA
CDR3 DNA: TGTGCCAGCAGCGTAGGGGGACTTTCCTACAATGAGCAGTTCTTC
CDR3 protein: CASSVGGLSYNEQFF

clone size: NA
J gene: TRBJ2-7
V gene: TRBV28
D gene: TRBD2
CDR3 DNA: TGTGCCAGCAGCCTCGGAGGCGCGGGGGTCTCCTACGAGCAGTACTTC
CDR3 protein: CASSLGGAGVSYEQYF

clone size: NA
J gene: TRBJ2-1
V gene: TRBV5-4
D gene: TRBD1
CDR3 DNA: TGTGCCAGCAGCGCCCTGACAGGGAACGTCTACAATGAGCAGTTCTTC
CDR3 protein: CASSALTGNVYNEQFF

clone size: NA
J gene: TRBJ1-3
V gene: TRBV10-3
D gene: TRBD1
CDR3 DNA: TGTGCCATCAGTGAGTCGACAGGGGCTGGAAACACCATATATTTT
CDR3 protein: CAISESTGAGNTIYF

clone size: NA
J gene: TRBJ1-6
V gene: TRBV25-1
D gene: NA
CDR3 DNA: TGTGCCAGCAGTGGAGTGAGACTGGGGGATTCACCCCTCCACTTT
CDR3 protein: CASSGVRLGDSPLHF

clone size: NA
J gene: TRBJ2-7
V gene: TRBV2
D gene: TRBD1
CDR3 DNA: TGTGCCAGCAGGCCCGGGACAGGGGGGAGGAACGAGCAGTACTTC
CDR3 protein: CASRPGTGGRNEQYF

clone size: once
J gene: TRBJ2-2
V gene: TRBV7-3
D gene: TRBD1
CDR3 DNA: TGTGCCAGCAGTGCGGGACAGGGGCTGGACGGGGAGCTGTTTTTT
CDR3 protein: CASSAGQGLDGELFF

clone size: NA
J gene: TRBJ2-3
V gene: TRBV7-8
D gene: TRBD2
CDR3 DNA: TGTGCCAGCAGCCGACTAGCGCGGGGCACAGATACGCAGTATTTT
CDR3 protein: CASSRLARGTDTQYF

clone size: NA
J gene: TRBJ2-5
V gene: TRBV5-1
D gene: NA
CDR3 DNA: TGCGCCAGCAGCTTGTTCGGGGGTTCCTCTGACGAGACCCAGTACTTC
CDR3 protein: CASSLFGGSSDETQYF

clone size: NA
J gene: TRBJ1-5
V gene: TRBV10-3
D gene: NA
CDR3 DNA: TGTGCCATCAGGGGCAGCACGGGCAATCAGCCCCAGCATTTT
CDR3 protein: CAIRGSTGNQPQHF

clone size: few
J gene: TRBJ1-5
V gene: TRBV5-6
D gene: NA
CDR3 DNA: TGTGCCAGCAGCTTGGGACGGAGTAATCAGCCCCAGCATTTT
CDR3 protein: CASSLGRSNQPQHF

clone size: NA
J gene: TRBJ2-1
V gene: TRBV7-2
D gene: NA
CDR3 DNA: TGTGCCAGCCCGTCTATGATAGGAGGCGTTGAGCAGTTCTTC
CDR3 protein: CASPSMIGGVEQFF

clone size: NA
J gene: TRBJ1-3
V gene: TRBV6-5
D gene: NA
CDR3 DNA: TGTGCCAGCATTCCTACATACTCTGGAAACACCATATATTTT
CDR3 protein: CASIPTYSGNTIYF

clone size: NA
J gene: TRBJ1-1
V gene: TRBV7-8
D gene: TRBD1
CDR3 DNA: TGTGCCAGCAGCCCGAGGACAGGGGTGAACACTGAAGCTTTCTTT
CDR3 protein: CASSPRTGVNTEAFF

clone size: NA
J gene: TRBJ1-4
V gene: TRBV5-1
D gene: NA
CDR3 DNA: TGCGCCAGCAGCTTGGTACACCCCAGGGGTACTAATGAAAAACTGTTTTTT
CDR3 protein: CASSLVHPRGTNEKLFF

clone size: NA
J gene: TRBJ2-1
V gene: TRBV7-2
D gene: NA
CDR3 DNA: TGTGCCAGCAGCTTCTCTGGACCCTACAATGAGCAGTTCTTC
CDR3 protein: CASSFSGPYNEQFF

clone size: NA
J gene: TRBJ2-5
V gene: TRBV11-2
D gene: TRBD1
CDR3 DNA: TGTGCCAGCAGCCCAGACAGGGCTGAGACCCAGTACTTC
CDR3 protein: CASSPDRAETQYF

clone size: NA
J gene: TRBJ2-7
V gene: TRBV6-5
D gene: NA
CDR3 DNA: TGTGCCAGCAGCCAAGATCCCTACGAGCAGTACTTC
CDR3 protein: CASSQDPYEQYF

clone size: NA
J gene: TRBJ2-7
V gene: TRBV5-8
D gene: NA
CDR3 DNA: TGTGCCAGCAGCTTAACGGGTGGGCAGTACTTC
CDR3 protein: CASSLTGGQYF

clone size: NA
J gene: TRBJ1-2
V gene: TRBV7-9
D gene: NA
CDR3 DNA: TGTGCCAGCAGCAGGGACAACTATGGCTACACCTTC
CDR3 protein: CASSRDNYGYTF

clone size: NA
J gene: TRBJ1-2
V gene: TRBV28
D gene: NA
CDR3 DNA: TGTGCCAGCAAGGGCAGCAATGGTGGCTACACCTTC
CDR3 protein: CASKGSNGGYTF

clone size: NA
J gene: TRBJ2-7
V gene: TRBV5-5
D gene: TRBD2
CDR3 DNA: TGTGCCAGCAGCTTGTCTAGCGGATCTAGCTCCTACGAGCAGTACTTC
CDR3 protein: CASSLSSGSSSYEQYF

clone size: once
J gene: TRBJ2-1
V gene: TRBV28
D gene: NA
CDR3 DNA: TGTGCCAGCCTTCCGTCCAGTTACAATGAGCAGTTCTTC
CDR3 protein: CASLPSSYNEQFF